A selection of T cell receptor beta chains follows, all from one sample in a study of T cells in localized non-small cell lung cancer. Sequencing was performed with immunoSEQ multiplex PCR; in TCRdb, only in-frame clones are kept and a portion is missing. Among approximately 3,100 clones listed, about 30% were seen once. Sequences were derived from normal lung tissue next to the tumor, sampled before any cancer treatment. The receptors here all came from a woman between 40 and 69 years old with stage I lung adenocarcinoma. Both conserved end residues are part of each CDR3. D genes are given only for firm matches. Part of the rows lack a size; the others show once, few, many or a class for expanded clones.

V gene	D gene	clone size	J gene	CDR3 protein	CDR3 DNA
TRBV11-3	-	medium-sized	TRBJ2-2	CASSPGDGNTGELFF	TGTGCCAGCAGCCCCGGGGACGGCAACACCGGGGAGCTGTTTTTT
TRBV2	-	few	TRBJ1-2	CASNKPPPANYGYTF	TGTGCCAGCAACAAACCCCCTCCAGCTAACTATGGCTACACCTTC
TRBV11-3	-	-	TRBJ2-1	CASSLGGRSYNEQFF	TGTGCCAGCAGCTTGGGAGGCAGGTCGTACAATGAGCAGTTCTTC
TRBV7-2	-	few	TRBJ2-5	CASSLGGRETQYF	TGTGCCAGCAGCTTAGGTGGAAGAGAGACCCAGTACTTC
TRBV9	-	few	TRBJ2-3	CASSPGDFQTVNTDTQYF	TGTGCCAGCAGCCCTGGGGACTTCCAAACCGTAAACACAGATACGCAGTATTTT
TRBV11-3	TRBD1	medium-sized	TRBJ2-2	CASSPGQANTGELFF	TGTGCCAGCAGCCCCGGACAGGCGAACACCGGGGAGCTGTTTTTT
TRBV29-1	-	-	TRBJ2-4	CSVFTGSRNIQYF	TGCAGCGTCTTCACAGGGTCCCGGAACATTCAGTACTTC
TRBV6-8	-	few	TRBJ2-1	CASKAADLYNEQFF	TGTGCCAGCAAAGCGGCGGATCTCTACAATGAGCAGTTCTTC
TRBV15	TRBD2	-	TRBJ2-5	CATSRMGLAGGRVETQYF	TGTGCCACCAGCAGAATGGGACTAGCGGGAGGGAGGGTAGAGACCCAGTACTTC
TRBV5-1	-	-	TRBJ2-5	CASSLAVGNRETQYF	TGCGCCAGCAGCTTGGCGGTTGGGAATAGGGAGACCCAGTACTTC
TRBV5-1	TRBD2	-	TRBJ2-2	CASSSGLAGNTGELFF	TGCGCCAGCAGCTCCGGTCTAGCGGGGAACACCGGGGAGCTGTTTTTT
TRBV9	TRBD1	few	TRBJ1-2	CASRPQGDYGYTF	TGTGCCAGCAGACCACAGGGGGACTATGGCTACACCTTC
TRBV11-3	-	few	TRBJ2-1	CASSHWPPSYNEQFF	TGTGCCAGCAGCCACTGGCCGCCCTCCTACAATGAGCAGTTCTTC
TRBV11-3	-	few	TRBJ1-5	CASSLFGVGGNQPQHF	TGTGCCAGCAGCTTATTCGGGGTAGGGGGCAATCAGCCCCAGCATTTT